This entry describes one TCR beta chain. Its target antigen remains unknown. Base qualities were left out, and no much larger clone turns up one base away. From a lookup of the germline V gene, CDR1 and CDR2 are MDHEN and SYDVKM. The cysteine opens and the phenylalanine closes a CDR3 of 13 amino acids. CDR3 DNA is the only sequence kept; it has 39 bases, read in frame from the first base. V gives up 6 bases and J gives up 1 base, and the segment between their germline ends measures 4 bases. This entry is derived from a study of post-analysis software for immune sequencing data (dated by TCRdb to the mid-2010s). With respect to the entire study: Disease courses on record covered relapsing-remitting, secondary progressive and progressive-relapsing multiple sclerosis, though some patients had no subtype annotation. The multiple sclerosis patient repertoires were compared with under 13 previously published healthy control repertoires from donors aged 6 to 25 years. A subset of samples was prepared in parallel using single-end sample barcoding, then pooled and co-amplified after Illumina adapter ligation. The paper's findings and limits, for the study overall: Significantly lower normalized Chao1 diversity was found in multiple sclerosis patients than in controls, suggesting substantial peripheral T-cell clonal expansion. Four to six TRBV segments, including TRBV5-6, TRBV5-1 and TRBV20-1, were significantly more frequent in patients than controls. Direct clustering with F measure revealed strong co-clustering of samples prepared in the same batch, which led to a batch-effect correction. The control group was slightly older than the multiple sclerosis patient group.

To demonstrate the VDJtools post-analysis software, TCR beta repertoires were profiled from the peripheral blood of more than 10 young patients with multiple sclerosis. The multiple sclerosis patients were children and adolescents ranging in age from about 6 to 16 years. The library was generated by PCR. Sequencing took place on an Illumina HiSeq 2500. To reduce PCR and sequencing biases, unique molecular identifiers were incorporated into the TCR beta cDNA libraries. Per 1 to 10 million input T cells, approximately 500,000 cDNA molecules were obtained, such that each molecule approximated one T cell. The patient libraries were prepared and sequenced using the same protocol as the earlier healthy control dataset. Within a given batch, samples were prepared together, multiplexed and sequenced on the same HiSeq lane. In the original analysis: MIGEC handled the raw barcoded reads, throwing out single-read molecular identifier groups before consensus assembly and CDR3 extraction. Clonotype tables were post-analysed with VDJtools, and diversity was normalized by down-sampling all datasets to the smallest sample size. In repertoire overlap clustering, CDR3 amino acid sequences, but not nucleotide sequences, were matched to correct batch-related cross-sample contamination. TCRdb applied fastp at Q25 and MiXCR to the public reads, then kept only in-frame beta chains. Merged by CDR3 protein, the rows form single entries marked with the most common genes and DNA. Clone size and V and J calls follow TCRdb, not the original study. The sample yields 350,000 to 450,000 distinct CDR3 sequences; approximately 39% were counted once. The ten biggest clones cover less than 8% of the sample.

This chain joins TRBV28 to TRBJ1-6; there is no confident call for the D gene. Sequences were obtained from blood. The TCR sequence derives from a girl aged 2 to 9 with multiple sclerosis. The encoded CDR3 is CASSQSYNSPLHF. The sequenced DNA is TGTGCCAGCAGCCAGTCCTATAATTCACCCCTCCACTTT.